The 24 T cell receptor beta chains reported below all come from one sample, sequenced in a study of blood T cell repertoires in COVID-19. Clones were sequenced by immunoSEQ multiplex PCR, and TCRdb holds only the in-frame ones, with some missing. The sample has around 250,000 clones, 90% to 95% seen once. The sequenced sample was PBMCs or T cells enriched from blood (not recorded which). The receptor source for this set is a human donor in a cohort exposed to, infected with or recovered from COVID-19 (not recorded which). The donor label of this sample is uncertain.

The V call is TRBV6-6, the J call TRBJ1-1, with 9 bases fitting TRBD1. Unmatched junction bases numbered 8, after V lost 4 bases and J lost 5 bases. Germline V gene sequence: CDR1 MNHNY, CDR2 SVGAGI (reference sequence). This CDR3 contains 15 residues. Written as DNA, the CDR3 is TGTGCCAGCAGTTCAGTACAGGGGGCGCCGACTGAAGCTTTCTTT. This sequence encodes CASSSVQGAPTEAFF.

The V and J genes are TRBV5-1 and TRBJ2-3, with TRBD2 matching 12 bases. The CDR3 spans 18 residues. V lost 3 bases and J lost 2; bases outside the gene matches: 10. Germline V gene sequence: CDR1 SGHRS, CDR2 YFSETQ. CDR3: CASSSRPSGGGITDTQYF. The CDR3 region has the DNA TGCGCCAGCAGCTCCCGACCTAGCGGGGGGGGGATCACAGATACGCAGTATTTT.

This clone was detected only once. V gene TRBV27 combines with J gene TRBJ2-3, with TRBD2 matching 12 bases. The CDR3 loop spans 17 amino acids. V trimming: 6 bases; J trimming: 0 bases; junction bases outside the gene matches: 7. CDR1 is MNHEY and CDR2 is SMNVEV in the germline V gene (reference sequence). CDR3 DNA: TGTGCCAGCAGCCGGACTAGCGGGGATGACAGCACAGATACGCAGTATTTT. The encoded protein is CASSRTSGDDSTDTQYF.

The chain joins TRBV19 to TRBJ2-3; D not resolved. Trimming shortened V by 3 bases and J by 0 bases, and 10 bases separated the two germline ends. Per germline, CDR1 LNHDA and CDR2 SQIVND (reference sequence). This CDR3 has 15 amino acids. The DNA of the CDR3 is TGTGCCAGTAGTATCTCGTCAGATAGCACAGATACGCAGTATTTT. It encodes CASSISSDSTDTQYF.

The chain carries TRBV3-1 (or the pseudogene TRBV3-2) and TRBJ2-1, with TRBD1 as a possible D gene (5 bases). CDR1 and CDR2 (germline): LGHDT, YNNKEL (reference sequence). Trimming took off 3 bases at V and 9 bases at J, with 15 bases between the two ends. The CDR3 has 14 residues. The CDR3 sequence is CASSQGPGVGEQFF. The DNA for the CDR3 is TGTGCCAGCAGCCAGGGGCCTGGGGTGGGTGAGCAGTTCTTC.

The chain has TRBV7-9 and TRBJ2-1; 11 bases are shared with TRBD2. Trimming cost V 7 bases and J 7 bases; bases outside gene matches: 3. CDR3 size: 13 residues. Germline CDR1 SEHNR, CDR2 FQNEAQ (reference sequence). The CDR3 sequence is CASTPSGGNEQFF. DNA of the CDR3: TGTGCCAGCACGCCTAGCGGGGGGAATGAGCAGTTCTTC.

The V call is TRBV5-1, the J call TRBJ1-1; D is possibly TRBD1 (6 bases). Germline CDR1 and CDR2: SGHRS and YFSETQ. V shed 4 bases and J shed 3 bases, with 31 bases lying between them. The length of the CDR3 is 20 residues. The CDR3: CASSPVSFFLRQAVDTEAFF. The CDR3 nucleotides read TGCGCCAGCAGCCCCGTTTCCTTTTTCCTCCGACAGGCTGTTGACACTGAAGCTTTCTTT.

This chain connects TRBV7-2 to TRBJ1-1; TRBD1 is a possible D gene (5 bases). The CDR3 loop spans 13 amino acids. V lost 2 bases and J lost 11, with 15 bases in between. Germline loops: CDR1 SGHTA, CDR2 FQGNSA. CDR3 in DNA: TGTGCCAGCAGCTTAATAGCCAGGGATAGGGCTTTCTTT. It codes for CASSLIARDRAFF. Full variable domain (missing parts from reference TRBV7-2 and TRBJ1-1): GAGVSQSPSNKVTEKGKDVELRCDPISGHTALYWYRQSLGQGLEFLIYFQGNSAPDKSGLPSDRFSAERTGGSVSTLTIQRTQQEDSAVYLCASSLIARDRAFFGQGTRLTVV.

The rearrangement links TRBV19 to TRBJ1-2, with a weak D call TRBD1 (6 bases). Trimming removed 5 bases from V and 8 bases from J, with 18 bases in between. There are 14 residues in the CDR3. CDR1 is LNHDA and CDR2 is SQIVND in the germline V gene (reference sequence). CDR3 in DNA: TGTGCCAGTAGTGCCCCCGTGGGGGGGCAGGGCTACACCTTC. This translates into CASSAPVGGQGYTF. The full variable domain, with the rest looked up from reference TRBV19 and TRBJ1-2, is DGGITQSPKYLFRKEGQNVTLSCEQNLNHDAMYWYRQDPGQGLRLIYYSQIVNDFQKGDIAEGYSVSREKKESFPLTVTSAQKNPTAFYLCASSAPVGGQGYTFGSGTRLTVV.

This rearrangement joins TRBV6-5 to TRBJ2-3, with a possible D match to TRBD2 (6 bases). CDR1 and CDR2 (germline): MNHEY, SVGAGI. The CDR3 consists of 16 residues. V gave up 0 bases and J gave up 6 bases, with 16 bases separating them. In DNA form, the CDR3 reads TGTGCCAGCAGTTACTCGACTAGGGGATTTGCTGATACGCAGTATTTT. Translation: CASSYSTRGFADTQYF.

The genes are TRBV2 and TRBJ2-5, with TRBD2 matching 12 bases. The J segment lost 8 bases and the V segment lost 8 bases, leaving 9 bases of the junction unmatched. The germline V gene has CDR1 SNHLY and CDR2 FYNNEI. CDR3 length equals 14 residues. DNA for the CDR3: TGTGCCAGCCAGACTAGCGGGGGCCGCGGAACCCAGTACTTC. This gives the protein CASQTSGGRGTQYF.

The V gene is TRBV4-1, the J gene TRBJ1-1; the match to TRBD1 covers 7 bases. The J segment lost 8 bases and the V segment lost 1 base, leaving 10 bases of the junction unmatched. Germline assignment: CDR1 MGHRA and CDR2 YSYEKL. This CDR3 spans 15 amino acids. The CDR3 nucleotides read TGCGCCAGCAGCCAAGCCCCCCCTGGACAGGCCGAAGCTTTCTTT. It translates to CASSQAPPGQAEAFF.

The chain recombines TRBV23-1 with TRBJ2-6; TRBD1 aligns across 9 bases. TRBV23-1 is filed as an ORF, its function uncertain. Trimming removed 6 bases from V and 2 bases from J; junction bases left unmatched: 14. The CDR3 totals 19 residues. The CDR3 DNA reads as TGCGCCAGCAGGTTAGGGACAGGGATCATTGGAGCTGGGGCCAACGTCCTGACTTTC. It specifies CASRLGTGIIGAGANVLTF.

The chain employs TRBV3-1 (or the pseudogene TRBV3-2) and TRBJ1-4; 9 positions agree with TRBD1. Trimming at V came to 3 bases and at J to 4 bases, leaving 3 bases not matched to a gene. This CDR3 contains 15 residues. In germline, CDR1 is LGHDT, CDR2 YNNKEL (reference sequence). CDR3 DNA: TGTGCCAGCAGCCATATGGGACAGGGTAATGAAAAACTGTTTTTT. Protein sequence: CASSHMGQGNEKLFF.

The genes are TRBV10-3 and TRBJ2-3; TRBD2 matches at 16 bases. Germline CDR1 and CDR2: ENHRY and SYGVKD. Losses at the gene ends were 5 bases for V and 4 bases for J; bases not matched to a gene: 21. The CDR3 extends over 22 amino acids. The CDR3 is CAISSIPGTSGGAGESPDTQYF. The CDR3 DNA reads as TGTGCCATCAGTAGCATTCCCGGGACTAGCGGGGGGGCCGGGGAGTCCCCAGATACGCAGTATTTT.

The rearrangement links TRBV4-3 to TRBJ2-1; the match to TRBD2 covers 7 bases. The CDR3 is 18 amino acids. V shed 0 bases and J 3 bases; nucleotides not matched to a gene: 11. Looked up from germline, CDR1 is LGHNA and CDR2 is YSLEER. DNA of the CDR3: TGCGCCAGCAGCCAAGAATTAGAAGCGGGGCTTATCTACAATGAGCAGTTCTTC. Translating gives CASSQELEAGLIYNEQFF.

The rearrangement uses TRBV5-1 and TRBJ2-3; 8 nucleotides line up with TRBD2. The V segment lost 0 bases and the J segment 2 bases; nucleotides outside the gene matches: 5. The CDR3 is 16 residues long. The germline CDR1 and CDR2 sequences are SGHRS and YFSETQ. CDR3 region: CASSLALRGDTDTQYF. CDR3 nucleotides: TGCGCCAGCAGCTTGGCCTTGCGGGGGGACACAGATACGCAGTATTTT.

This clone was picked up one time. The V call is TRBV11-2, the J call TRBJ2-7; maybe TRBD2 (6 bases). V lost 5 bases and J 4 bases, leaving 18 bases between the germline ends. This CDR3 region has 15 residues. Germline V gives CDR1 SGHAT, CDR2 FQNNGV. The CDR3 DNA reads as TGTGCCAGCAGCCCCCCGAGGGTGGCGGGGTACGAGCAGTACTTC. As protein: CASSPPRVAGYEQYF.

This rearrangement joins TRBV27 to TRBJ2-7, with D perhaps matching TRBD1 (6 bases). Trimming shortened V by 3 bases and J by 2 bases, and 8 bases separated the two germline ends. CDR1 MNHEY and CDR2 SMNVEV come from the germline V gene (reference sequence). This CDR3 comprises 13 residues. CDR3: CASSLGTTYEQYF. DNA of the CDR3: TGTGCCAGCAGTTTGGGGACAACCTACGAGCAGTACTTC.

CDR3 in amino acids: CASSLERGRPAGDTQYF. CDR3 nucleotides: TGTGCCAGCAGCTTGGAGCGGGGCCGCCCGGCCGGAGATACGCAGTATTTT. V usage is TRBV5-6 and J usage is TRBJ2-3; 7 nucleotides line up with TRBD2. Germline lookup yields CDR1 SGHDT and CDR2 YYEEEE. Trimming took 0 bases from V and 5 from J; bases not matched to a gene: 12. The CDR3 sequence is 17 residues long.

The chain recombines TRBV30 with TRBJ2-7; possibly TRBD2 for D (7 bases). V gave up 1 base and J gave up 4 bases, with 14 bases separating them. Germline values: CDR1 GTSNPN, CDR2 SVGIG (reference sequence). The CDR3 is made up of 14 amino acids. The CDR3 is CAWSAGGGGYEQYF. Written as DNA, the CDR3 is TGTGCCTGGAGTGCAGGAGGGGGGGGGTACGAGCAGTACTTC.

The rearrangement joins TRBV25-1 to TRBJ1-1; possible D gene TRBD1, 5 bases. V lost 10 bases, J lost 5 bases, and 20 bases lay in between. Germline V lookup: CDR1 MGHDK, CDR2 SYGVNS. The CDR3 totals 14 residues. The DNA of the CDR3 is TGTGCCACCCAAATCAACGGGGGGGGGACTGAAGCTTTCTTT. This sequence encodes CATQINGGGTEAFF.

The chain employs TRBV5-5 and TRBJ1-2, with no clear D. The ends were cut back, 4 bases at V and 10 bases at J, with 23 bases in the middle. This CDR3 contains 15 residues. The V gene's germline CDR1 is SGHKS and CDR2 YYEKEE (reference sequence). CDR3 bases: TGTGCCAGCAGCAGGGAGGTTTTTGGGCAGCGGACCTACACCTTC. Protein product: CASSREVFGQRTYTF.

In this sample, this clone turned up once. This CDR3 reads CASSFPGLAGSDTQYF. CDR3 coding DNA: TGTGCCAGCAGCTTTCCGGGACTAGCGGGATCGGATACGCAGTATTTT. This chain links TRBV5-4 with TRBJ2-3, with 13 bases fitting TRBD2. J gave up 6 bases and V 2 bases, and 6 bases lay outside the gene matches. Germline loops: CDR1 SGHNT, CDR2 YYREEE (reference sequence). This CDR3 has 16 amino acids.